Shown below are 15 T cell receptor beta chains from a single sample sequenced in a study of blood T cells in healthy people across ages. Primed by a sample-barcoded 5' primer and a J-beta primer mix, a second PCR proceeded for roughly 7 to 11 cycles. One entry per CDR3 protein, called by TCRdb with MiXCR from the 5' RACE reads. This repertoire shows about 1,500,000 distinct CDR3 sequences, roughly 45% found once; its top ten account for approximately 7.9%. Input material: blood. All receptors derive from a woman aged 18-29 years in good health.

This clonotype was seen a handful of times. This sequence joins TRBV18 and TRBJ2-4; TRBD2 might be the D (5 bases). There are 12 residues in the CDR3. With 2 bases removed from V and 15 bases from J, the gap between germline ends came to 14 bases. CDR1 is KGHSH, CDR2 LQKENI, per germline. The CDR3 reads CASSPTGGDPYF. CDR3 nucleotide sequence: TGTGCCAGCTCACCAACCGGAGGCGATCCGTACTTC. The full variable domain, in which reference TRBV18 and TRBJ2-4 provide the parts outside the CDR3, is NAGVMQNPRHLVRRRGQEARLRCSPMKGHSHVYWYRQLPEEGLKFMVYLQKENIIDESGMPKERFSAEFPKEGPSILRIQQVVRGDSAAYFCASSPTGGDPYFGAGTRLSVL.

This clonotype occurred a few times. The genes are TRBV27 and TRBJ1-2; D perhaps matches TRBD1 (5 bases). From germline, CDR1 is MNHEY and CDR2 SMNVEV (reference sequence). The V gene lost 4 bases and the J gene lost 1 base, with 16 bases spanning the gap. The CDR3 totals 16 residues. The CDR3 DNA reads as TGTGCCAGCAGTTCCCTTCTGGGACGCAATAACTATGGCTACACCTTC. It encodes CASSSLLGRNNYGYTF.

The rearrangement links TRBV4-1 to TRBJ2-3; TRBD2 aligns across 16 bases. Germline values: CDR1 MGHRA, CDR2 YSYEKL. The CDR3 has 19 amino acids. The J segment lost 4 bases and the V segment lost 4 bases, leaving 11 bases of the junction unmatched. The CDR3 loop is CASSRTPGTSGRVPDTQYF. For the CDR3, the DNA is TGCGCCAGCAGCCGGACTCCCGGGACTAGCGGGAGGGTGCCAGATACGCAGTATTTT.

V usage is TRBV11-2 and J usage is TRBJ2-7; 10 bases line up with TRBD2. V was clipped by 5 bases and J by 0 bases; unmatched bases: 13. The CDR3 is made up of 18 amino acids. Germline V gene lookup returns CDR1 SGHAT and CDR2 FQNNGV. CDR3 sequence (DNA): TGTGCCAGCAGCCCCGGACTAGCGGAGATGTCTCGCTCCTACGAGCAGTACTTC. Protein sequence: CASSPGLAEMSRSYEQYF.

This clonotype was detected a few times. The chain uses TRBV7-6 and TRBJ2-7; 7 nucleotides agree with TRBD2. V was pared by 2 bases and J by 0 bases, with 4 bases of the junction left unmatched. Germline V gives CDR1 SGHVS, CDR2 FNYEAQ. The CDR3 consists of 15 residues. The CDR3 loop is CASSLSGGVSYEQYF. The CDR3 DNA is TGTGCCAGCAGCTTAAGTGGGGGGGTCTCCTACGAGCAGTACTTC.

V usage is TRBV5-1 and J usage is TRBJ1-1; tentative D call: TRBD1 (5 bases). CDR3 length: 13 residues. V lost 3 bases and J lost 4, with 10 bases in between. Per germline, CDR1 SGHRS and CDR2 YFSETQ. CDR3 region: CASSYRTSTEAFF. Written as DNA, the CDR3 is TGCGCCAGCAGCTACAGGACCTCCACTGAAGCTTTCTTT.

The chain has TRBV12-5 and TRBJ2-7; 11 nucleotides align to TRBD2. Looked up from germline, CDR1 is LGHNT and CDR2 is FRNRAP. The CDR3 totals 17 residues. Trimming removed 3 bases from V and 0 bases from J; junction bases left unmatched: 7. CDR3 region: CASGFTSGSDSSYEQYF. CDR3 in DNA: TGTGCTAGTGGTTTCACTAGCGGGAGCGACAGCTCCTACGAGCAGTACTTC.

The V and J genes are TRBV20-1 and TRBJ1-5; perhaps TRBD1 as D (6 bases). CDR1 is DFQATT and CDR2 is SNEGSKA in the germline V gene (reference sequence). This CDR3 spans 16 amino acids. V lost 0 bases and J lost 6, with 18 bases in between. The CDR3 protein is CSARDIWAGVFQPQHF. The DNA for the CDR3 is TGCAGTGCTAGAGATATTTGGGCAGGGGTGTTTCAGCCCCAGCATTTT.

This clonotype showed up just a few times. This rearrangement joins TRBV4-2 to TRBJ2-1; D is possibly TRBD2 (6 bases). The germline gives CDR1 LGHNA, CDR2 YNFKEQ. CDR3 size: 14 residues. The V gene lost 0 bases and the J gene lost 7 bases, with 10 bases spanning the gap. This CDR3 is CASSQDSGLNEQFF. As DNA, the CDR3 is TGTGCCAGCAGCCAAGATAGCGGCCTAAATGAGCAGTTCTTC.

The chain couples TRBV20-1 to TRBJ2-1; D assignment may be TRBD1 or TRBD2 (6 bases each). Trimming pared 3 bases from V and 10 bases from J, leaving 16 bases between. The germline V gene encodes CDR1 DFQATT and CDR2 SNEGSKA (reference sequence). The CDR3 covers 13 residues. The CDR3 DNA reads TGCAGTGCTAGGGGGGGCCAATATGACGAGCAGTTCTTC. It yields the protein CSARGGQYDEQFF.

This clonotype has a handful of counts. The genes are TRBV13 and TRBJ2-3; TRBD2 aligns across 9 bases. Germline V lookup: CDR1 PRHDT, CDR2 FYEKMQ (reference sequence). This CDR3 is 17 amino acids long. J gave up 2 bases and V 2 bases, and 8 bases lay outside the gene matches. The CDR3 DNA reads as TGTGCCAGCAGCTTAAAAGGCGGGAGGGGATCCACAGATACGCAGTATTTT. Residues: CASSLKGGRGSTDTQYF. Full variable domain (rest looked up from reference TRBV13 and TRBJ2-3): AAGVIQSPRHLIKEKRETATLKCYPIPRHDTVYWYQQGPGQDPQFLISFYEKMQSDKGSIPDRFSAQQFSDYHSELNMSSLELGDSALYFCASSLKGGRGSTDTQYFGPGTRLTVL.

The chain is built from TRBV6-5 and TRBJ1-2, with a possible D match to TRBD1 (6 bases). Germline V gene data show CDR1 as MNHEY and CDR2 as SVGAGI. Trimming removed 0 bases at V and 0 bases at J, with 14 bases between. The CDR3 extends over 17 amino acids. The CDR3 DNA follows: TGTGCCAGCAGTTACTCGTCCGCAGGGGTGGCTAACTATGGCTACACCTTC. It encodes CASSYSSAGVANYGYTF.

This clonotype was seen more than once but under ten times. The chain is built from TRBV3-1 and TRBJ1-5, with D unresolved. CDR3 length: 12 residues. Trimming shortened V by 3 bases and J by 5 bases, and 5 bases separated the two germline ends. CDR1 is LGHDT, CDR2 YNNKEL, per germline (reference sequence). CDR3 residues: CASSHVDQPQHF. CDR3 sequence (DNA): TGTGCCAGCAGCCACGTAGATCAGCCCCAGCATTTT.

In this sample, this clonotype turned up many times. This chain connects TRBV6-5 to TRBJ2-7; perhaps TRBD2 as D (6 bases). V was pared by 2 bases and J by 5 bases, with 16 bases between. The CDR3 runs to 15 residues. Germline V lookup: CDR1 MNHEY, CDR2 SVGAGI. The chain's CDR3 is CASSYAAGRGNEQYF. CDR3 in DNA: TGTGCCAGCAGTTACGCCGCGGGACGCGGGAACGAGCAGTACTTC.

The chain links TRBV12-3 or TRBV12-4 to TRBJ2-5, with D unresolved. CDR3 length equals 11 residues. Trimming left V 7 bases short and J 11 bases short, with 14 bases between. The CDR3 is CASTLKGEQYF. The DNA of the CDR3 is TGTGCCAGCACCCTCAAGGGTGAGCAGTACTTC.